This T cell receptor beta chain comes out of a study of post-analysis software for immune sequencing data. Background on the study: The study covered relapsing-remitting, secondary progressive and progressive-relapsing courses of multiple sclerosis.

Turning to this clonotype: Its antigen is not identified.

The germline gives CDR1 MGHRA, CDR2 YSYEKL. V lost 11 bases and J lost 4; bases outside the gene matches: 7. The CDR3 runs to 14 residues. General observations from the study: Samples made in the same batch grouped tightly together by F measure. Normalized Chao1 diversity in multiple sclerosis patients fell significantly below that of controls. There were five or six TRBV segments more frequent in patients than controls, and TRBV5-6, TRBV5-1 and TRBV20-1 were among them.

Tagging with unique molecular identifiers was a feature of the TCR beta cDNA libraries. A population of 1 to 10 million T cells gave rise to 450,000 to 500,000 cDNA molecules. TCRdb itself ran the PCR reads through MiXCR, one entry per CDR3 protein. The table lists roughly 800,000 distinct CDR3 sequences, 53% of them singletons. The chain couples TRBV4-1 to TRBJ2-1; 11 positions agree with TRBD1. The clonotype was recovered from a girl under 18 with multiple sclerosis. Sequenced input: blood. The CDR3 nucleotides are TGCGCCGTATCCCGGGACAGGGGGTACAATGAGCAGTTCTTC. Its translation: CAVSRDRGYNEQFF.